One sample yielded the 23 T cell receptor beta chains listed below, sequenced in a study of T cells after yellow fever vaccination. TCRdb fed the 5' RACE reads into MiXCR, producing one record per CDR3 protein. Of nearly 300,000 distinct CDR3 sequences listed, less than 9.5% were seen once; the top ten hold around 3.5%. The sequencing used CD4+ T cells sorted from PBMCs, collected 5 days after the yellow fever booster vaccination. All receptors derive from a man younger than 30 who received the YFV17D yellow fever vaccine.

The chain combines TRBV7-3 with TRBJ2-1, with 15 bases fitting TRBD2. With 5 bases clipped from V and 8 bases from J, the junction kept 4 bases outside the gene matches. Germline-derived CDR1 and CDR2 are SGHTA and FQGTGA. This CDR3 spans 15 amino acids. The CDR3 nucleotides are TGTGCCAGCAGCCGGACTAGCGGGGGGGACTATGAGCAGTTCTTC. This sequence encodes CASSRTSGGDYEQFF.

This clonotype was seen ten or more times. J is TRBJ2-1 and V is TRBV12-3 or TRBV12-4; D is unclear. Trimming removed 7 bases from V and 4 bases from J, with 8 bases in between. This CDR3 comprises 12 residues. Here the CDR3 DNA reads TGTGCCAGCACGTCTGGTTACAATGAGCAGTTCTTC. Its protein is CASTSGYNEQFF.

This clonotype was seen a handful of times. This chain uses TRBV18 with TRBJ2-2; D is unresolved. Trimming stripped 5 bases from V and 6 bases from J, with 10 bases between. The germline gives CDR1 KGHSH, CDR2 LQKENI. The CDR3 is 13 residues long. Here the CDR3 DNA reads TGTGCCAGCTCAGATAACAATGCCGGGGAGCTGTTTTTT. Protein product: CASSDNNAGELFF.

This sequence joins TRBV6-2 or TRBV6-3 and TRBJ1-5, with unresolved D. In germline, CDR1 is MNHEY, CDR2 SVGEGT. V was clipped by 5 bases and J by 3 bases, with 8 bases between them. The CDR3 is 13 residues long. The CDR3 DNA reads TGTGCCAGCAGTCGGGTGTTCAATCAGCCCCAGCATTTT. It encodes CASSRVFNQPQHF.

This clonotype was counted at least ten times. The chain employs TRBV10-3 and TRBJ2-1; D perhaps matches TRBD2 (6 bases). V lost 5 bases and J lost 4, with 12 bases in between. The CDR3 length is 14 residues. Germline values: CDR1 ENHRY, CDR2 SYGVKD. CDR3 sequence reads: CAISPGLRYNEQFF. The CDR3 coding sequence is TGTGCCATCAGTCCGGGACTGCGTTACAATGAGCAGTTCTTC.

The V call is TRBV3-1, the J call TRBJ2-1; D call uncertain. CDR1 and CDR2 (germline): LGHDT, YNNKEL (reference sequence). The CDR3 contains 13 residues. With 3 bases removed from V and 5 bases from J, the gap between germline ends came to 8 bases. The CDR3 region is CASSQGVNNEQFF. The CDR3 DNA follows: TGTGCCAGCAGCCAGGGCGTCAACAATGAGCAGTTCTTC.

A few counts support this clonotype. This rearrangement joins TRBV11-2 to TRBJ2-1; the D gene is possibly TRBD2 (6 bases). V was trimmed by 7 bases and J by 6 bases, leaving 16 bases between them. Germline V gene sequence: CDR1 SGHAT, CDR2 FQNNGV. The CDR3 has 14 amino acids. The CDR3 reads CASTGRGAPNEQFF. The CDR3 bases are TGTGCCAGCACGGGCCGCGGGGCTCCCAATGAGCAGTTCTTC.

The rearrangement joins TRBV2 to TRBJ2-7; a possible D gene is TRBD2 (6 bases). V lost 8 bases and J lost 0, with 14 bases in between. This CDR3 region has 14 residues. In germline, CDR1 is SNHLY, CDR2 FYNNEI. The CDR3 is CASGRDSSSYEQYF. The CDR3 DNA reads TGTGCCAGCGGCCGGGACTCTTCCTCCTACGAGCAGTACTTC.

The chain recombines TRBV11-2 with TRBJ2-2; maybe TRBD1 (6 bases). The germline V gene has CDR1 SGHAT and CDR2 FQNNGV. The CDR3 consists of 15 residues. V lost 3 bases, J lost 5 bases, and 13 bases lay in between. The CDR3 DNA reads TGTGCCAGCAGCTTTGGGGGCCTAAAAACCGGGGAGCTGTTTTTT. It encodes CASSFGGLKTGELFF.

This rearrangement joins TRBV14 to TRBJ1-3, with D unresolved. The CDR3 is made up of 15 amino acids. CDR1 and CDR2 (germline): SGHDN, FVKESK. Trimming took 4 bases from V and 2 from J, leaving 12 bases between them. CDR3: CASSPSWGPGNTIYF. For the CDR3, the DNA is TGTGCCAGCAGCCCGTCGTGGGGTCCTGGAAACACCATATATTTT. The full variable domain, its missing parts supplied by reference TRBV14 and TRBJ1-3, is EAGVTQFPSHSVIEKGQTVTLRCDPISGHDNLYWYRRVMGKEIKFLLHFVKESKQDESGMPNNRFLAERTGGTYSTLKVQPAELEDSGVYFCASSPSWGPGNTIYFGEGSWLTVV.

This clonotype turned up a few times. The rearrangement joins TRBV12-3 or TRBV12-4 to TRBJ2-5; D could derive from TRBD1 or TRBD2 (5 bases each). Trimming stripped 3 bases from V and 3 bases from J, with 11 bases between. The CDR3 totals 14 residues. This chain's CDR3 is CASSFPGTKETQYF. CDR3 sequence (DNA): TGTGCCAGCAGTTTTCCGGGGACGAAAGAGACCCAGTACTTC.

This clonotype was counted ten times or more. The genes are TRBV20-1 and TRBJ1-1; 10 bases line up with TRBD1. The V and J ends lost 4 bases and 10 bases, in that order; junction bases with no gene match: 9. This CDR3 is 13 amino acids long. CDR1 is DFQATT and CDR2 is SNEGSKA in the germline V gene (reference sequence). The chain's CDR3 is CSAKSGTGESAFF. The CDR3 DNA reads as TGCAGTGCTAAATCCGGGACAGGGGAATCAGCTTTCTTT.

This clonotype was recorded a few times. The V call is TRBV5-1, the J call TRBJ1-1; 7 bases match TRBD1. Trimming cost V 4 bases and J 10 bases; bases outside gene matches: 13. The CDR3 runs 14 residues. CDR1 and CDR2 (germline): SGHRS, YFSETQ. CDR3 coding DNA: TGCGCCAGCAGCGCGGGACAGCCCCTGGGGGGAGCTTTCTTT. Translating it yields CASSAGQPLGGAFF.

The V call is TRBV5-5, the J call TRBJ1-4, with 7 bases lining up with TRBD1. J was trimmed by 6 bases and V by 5 bases; bases with no gene match: 10. The germline V gene encodes CDR1 SGHKS and CDR2 YYEKEE (reference sequence). The CDR3 covers 15 residues. Here the CDR3 reads CASRPTGKRDEKLFF. In nucleotides, the CDR3 is TGTGCCAGCAGGCCGACAGGGAAACGAGATGAAAAACTGTTTTTT.

This clonotype came up many times. CDR3 protein: CASSVTHENTEAFF. In DNA form, the CDR3 reads TGTGCCAGCAGCGTGACACACGAGAACACTGAAGCTTTCTTT. V is TRBV9 and J is TRBJ1-1; no reliable D call. The CDR3 sequence is 14 residues long. Germline assignment: CDR1 SGDLS and CDR2 YYNGEE. V gave up 2 bases and J gave up 1 base, with 9 bases separating them.

This rearrangement joins TRBV27 to TRBJ2-7, with D possibly being TRBD1 or TRBD2 (6 bases each). Germline-derived CDR1 and CDR2 are MNHEY and SMNVEV (reference sequence). The CDR3 consists of 15 residues. V lost 3 bases to trimming and J lost 1 base, with 13 bases between them. CDR3 coding DNA: TGTGCCAGCAGTTTTTTGATAGGGGGGTCCTACGAGCAGTACTTC. It translates to CASSFLIGGSYEQYF.

This clonotype was seen many times. The V and J genes are TRBV5-1 and TRBJ1-3; D remains ambiguous. The CDR3 is 14 residues long. Germline V lookup: CDR1 SGHRS, CDR2 YFSETQ. V was pared by 2 bases and J by 4 bases, with 10 bases between. CDR3 nucleotides: TGCGCCAGCAGCTTAAGGACGGGGGGAAACACCATATATTTT. This translates into CASSLRTGGNTIYF.

This clonotype turned up a few times. The rearrangement uses TRBV7-6 and TRBJ2-2; weak D call: TRBD1 (5 bases). The CDR3 spans 15 residues. CDR1 is SGHVS and CDR2 is FNYEAQ in the germline V gene. Trimming left V 1 base short and J 6 bases short, with 12 bases between. In DNA form, the CDR3 reads TGTGCCAGCAGCTTAGAGGCCAGGGCCTCCGGGGAGCTGTTTTTT. It specifies CASSLEARASGELFF.

This clonotype was seen ten or more times. The chain carries TRBV29-1 and TRBJ2-3; TRBD2 agrees at 9 bases. CDR3 length: 16 amino acids. Germline-derived CDR1 and CDR2 are SQVTM and ANQGSEA. Unmatched junction bases numbered 7, after V lost 3 bases and J lost 0 bases. CDR3 sequence: CSVDRLAGQSTDTQYF. The CDR3 DNA is TGCAGCGTTGATCGGCTAGCGGGGCAGAGCACAGATACGCAGTATTTT.

As regards this clonotype: Since no conserved phenylalanine or tryptophan closes the CDR3, a read error is the likely cause. The rearrangement joins TRBV12-3 or TRBV12-4 to TRBJ1-2; D is ambiguous. Trimming pared 3 bases from V and 10 bases from J, leaving 9 bases between. The CDR3 extends over 11 amino acids. As DNA, the CDR3 is TGTGCCAGCAGTTTCCCCGGACCCTACACCTTG. Translated, it gives CASSFPGPYTL.

This clonotype came up many times. This chain connects TRBV20-1 to TRBJ2-3; D is unclear. Germline values: CDR1 DFQATT, CDR2 SNEGSKA (reference sequence). Trimming removed 3 bases from V and 0 bases from J, with 4 bases in between. The length of the CDR3 is 12 residues. The CDR3 loop reads CSASKSTDTQYF. The CDR3 DNA reads as TGCAGTGCTAGCAAGAGCACAGATACGCAGTATTTT.

This rearrangement joins TRBV20-1 to TRBJ2-3; tentative D call: TRBD2 (5 bases). The length of the CDR3 is 15 residues. The V gene's germline CDR1 is DFQATT and CDR2 SNEGSKA (reference sequence). Trimming left V 0 bases short and J 0 bases short, with 10 bases between. Here the CDR3 reads CSARDLAASTDTQYF. CDR3 bases: TGCAGTGCTAGAGATCTAGCAGCCAGCACAGATACGCAGTATTTT.

This clonotype was seen just once. V is TRBV7-3 and J is TRBJ2-3, with D unclear. Germline V lookup: CDR1 SGHTA, CDR2 FQGTGA. V lost 5 bases to trimming and J lost 6 bases, with 18 bases between them. The CDR3 covers 15 residues. Here the CDR3 reads CASSIRLGTHDTQYF. The CDR3 DNA follows: TGTGCCAGCAGCATACGATTGGGAACCCATGATACGCAGTATTTT.